This T cell receptor beta chain was obtained from a study of blood T cell repertoires in COVID-19. Study context: Spain, Italy and the United States supplied samples that represented acute and convalescent COVID-19.

How the authors handled the data: Reference gene primer amplification yielded estimated nucleated cell counts. Here immunoSEQ multiplex PCR was the method, and the copy in TCRdb shows in-frame clones only, minus some. V, J and clone size are those of that table, while D and trimming were read from the DNA. The repertoire includes some 76,000 clones, 65% to 85% of them detected once, and around 13% sits in the top ten. CDR1 and CDR2 from the germline V gene are MGHRA and YSYEKL. V dropped 0 bases and J dropped 2 bases, with 17 bases sitting between them. The CDR3 runs 18 residues. The clonotype comes from a man aged 50-59 years with COVID-19, enrolled during active disease. The genes are TRBV4-1 and TRBJ2-1; D possibly corresponds to TRBD1 (6 bases). The sample consisted of peripheral blood. In DNA, the CDR3 is TGCGCCAGCAGCCAAGATACTACCGGGACACTCGCCTACAATGAGCAGTTCTTC. Its protein is CASSQDTTGTLAYNEQFF.